This TCR beta chain was sequenced in a study of beta chain features in type 1 diabetes. Looking at the study overall: Patients did not differ from healthy donors in age, gender or cell yield. Overall study findings and caveats: The study found that naive, central memory and Treg TCRB repertoires appeared more similar in patients than in healthy donors.

cDNA synthesis used the whole RNA isolate, giving expressed TCRB sequences. Clones were read by immunoSEQ multiplex PCR, and TCRdb kept only the in-frame ones, dropping some. The table records under 900,000 clones, 17% of them present only once. CD4+ naive, central memory, regulatory and stem cell-like memory cells were sorted via CD45RO/CCR7/CD25/CD127/CD95/CD27. Purities over 98% were achieved in all sorted populations. This clone was observed a handful of times. Its antigen is undetermined. What was sequenced was naive CD4+ T cells from blood. This sequence was found in a woman younger than 30 in good health.

The CDR3 here is CASSLSGGNQPQHF. The CDR3 DNA sequence: TGCGCCAGCAGCTTATCAGGGGGCAATCAGCCCCAGCATTTT. The chain joins TRBV5-1 to TRBJ1-5, with D perhaps matching TRBD1 (6 bases). Looked up from germline, CDR1 is SGHRS and CDR2 is YFSETQ. The CDR3 has 14 amino acids. Trimming took 2 bases from V and 2 from J, leaving 8 bases between them.